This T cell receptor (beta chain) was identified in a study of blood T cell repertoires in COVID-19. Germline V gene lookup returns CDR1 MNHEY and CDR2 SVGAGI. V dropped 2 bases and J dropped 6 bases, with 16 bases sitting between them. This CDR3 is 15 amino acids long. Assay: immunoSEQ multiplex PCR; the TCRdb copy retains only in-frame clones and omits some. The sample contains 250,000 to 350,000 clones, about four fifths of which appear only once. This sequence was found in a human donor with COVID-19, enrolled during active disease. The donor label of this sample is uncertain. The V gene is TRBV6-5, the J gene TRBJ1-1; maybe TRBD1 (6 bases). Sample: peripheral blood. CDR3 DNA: TGTGCCAGCAGTTACACGCCACAGGGCGACCCTGAAGCTTTCTTT. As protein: CASSYTPQGDPEAFF.